A selection of T cell receptor beta chains follows, all from one sample in a study of CD8+CD57+ T cells in acquired aplastic anemia. Each CDR3 protein is one row after TCRdb ran MiXCR on the reads. This sample has hundreds of thousands of distinct CDR3 sequences, with 65% to 80% found just once. Sequencing used sorted CD4+, CD8+, or CD8+CD57+ T cells (not recorded which) from PBMCs. The receptors come from a human donor in good health, serving as a control. Both conserved end residues are part of each CDR3.

CDR3 protein	V gene	J gene
CASSGGMAYEQYF	TRBV2	TRBJ2-7
CASRAGTSLYEQYF	TRBV12-3/TRBV12-4	TRBJ2-7
CASSLGRGARTHEKLFF	TRBV7-2	TRBJ1-4
CASTLLGDLRDNEQFF	TRBV5-1	TRBJ2-1
CASSRGFGTGFYEQYF	TRBV7-2	TRBJ2-7
CASSLPGAQSPLWHF	TRBV5-1	TRBJ1-5
CASSPGTGNTF	TRBV7-2	TRBJ1-2
CASSGGFTDTQYF	TRBV7-3	TRBJ2-3
CASSLFGAKNIQYF	TRBV5-8	TRBJ2-4
CASSPGQGNGYTF	TRBV18	TRBJ1-2
CSVDRGQNYGYTF	TRBV29-1	TRBJ1-2
CASSPSHYEQYF	TRBV7-9	TRBJ2-7
CASSREGKGELFF	TRBV7-2	TRBJ2-2
CAGRVQEDTDTQYF	TRBV10-2	TRBJ2-3
CASSMDRGQPQHF	TRBV6-1	TRBJ1-5
CASSLGVGANTDTQYF	TRBV5-6	TRBJ2-3
CSATQGRDGYTF	TRBV20-1	TRBJ1-2
CASSAKTCSRLHF	TRBV5-1	TRBJ1-6
CASSFEGGDQAQQF	TRBV7-2	TRBJ1-5
CASSYGGQTYNTPLHF	TRBV9	TRBJ1-6
CASSGHKGVYEQYF	TRBV9	TRBJ2-7
CASSPGGWSPALKNIQYF	TRBV7-2	TRBJ2-4
CASSRLPGLETQYYF	TRBV7-7	TRBJ2-3
CASSLSANQPQHF	TRBV7-8	TRBJ1-5
CASTGRRPSTGGQYTF	TRBV7-9	TRBJ1-2
CSARFTTEEQYF	TRBV20-1	TRBJ2-7
CASTFARMNSEAFF	TRBV7-3	TRBJ1-1
CASSLDRGGRGSNEKLFF	TRBV7-8	TRBJ1-4
CASSLDSAGYSGANVLTF	TRBV11-3	TRBJ2-6
CASSLVDGTGEQFF	TRBV7-2	TRBJ2-1
CSASSSAEAETF	TRBV20-1	TRBJ1-2
CASSLAGAMATEDLFF	TRBV7-2	TRBJ2-2
CASSRGGRNNEQFF	TRBV6-5	TRBJ2-1
CASSPDRGRVTF	TRBV5-1	TRBJ1-2
CATSGAGFPSTDTQYF	TRBV24-1	TRBJ2-3
CASSFEGLETQYF	TRBV12-3/TRBV12-4	TRBJ2-5
CASSAGARETVKADQPQHF	TRBV5-1	TRBJ1-5
CSADSNYGYTF	TRBV20-1	TRBJ1-2
CASRPRQGISNQPQHF	TRBV11-1	TRBJ1-5
CAISYSGGRNYGYTF	TRBV10-3	TRBJ1-2
CVKWDPGEWETQYF	TRBV12-5	TRBJ2-5
CASSARTSGGLAEQYF	TRBV5-1	TRBJ2-7
CSATGLAGDVYEQYF	TRBV20-1	TRBJ2-7
CASSLGQAEYYGYTF	TRBV7-2	TRBJ1-2
CATSRDGSSYEQYF	TRBV15	TRBJ2-7
CAVRPETDTQYF	TRBV2	TRBJ2-3
CASSLPAAVGGYTFF	TRBV7-2	TRBJ1-1
CASSYAGTGHTEAFF	TRBV6-5	TRBJ1-1
CASSLVGTGTSGGPYNEQFF	TRBV7-2	TRBJ2-1
CASSVAVAKSPLHF	TRBV5-1	TRBJ1-6
CAGGHRRDGGQPQHF	TRBV19	TRBJ1-5
CAWGSGRDYGYTF	TRBV30	TRBJ1-2
CAWSALLGAGGPDTQYF	TRBV30	TRBJ2-3
CASSQAPGWTERGETQYF	TRBV9	TRBJ2-5
CASSLASDNYYEQYF	TRBV7-6	TRBJ2-7
CASSLARGPNTGELFF	TRBV5-6	TRBJ2-2
CASSFMRRNTEYF	TRBV7-2	TRBJ2-7
CSVSVVGHNEQFF	TRBV29-1	TRBJ2-1